This T cell receptor (beta chain) originates from a study of T cells in Graves' hyperthyroidism and ophthalmopathy. TCR beta CDR3 sequences were amplified from RNA transcripts. A set of HTBI primers served as the primers for a first-round RT-PCR of the TCR CDR3. TCRdb reanalysed the multiplex PCR reads using MiXCR and keeps one entry per CDR3 protein. The sample lists 380,000 or so distinct CDR3 sequences, approximately 13% occurring once. Germline V CDR1 and CDR2: SGHTA, FQGTGA. This CDR3 spans 16 amino acids. Trimming took 2 bases from V and 2 from J, leaving 13 bases between them. Sequencing was done on a sample of blood. The TCR originated in a man between 25 and 39 years old with Graves' hyperthyroidism that later progressed to Graves' ophthalmopathy. The genes are TRBV7-3 and TRBJ1-3; D gene unclear. CDR3 sequence reads: CASSLAGPPPGNTIYF. DNA for the CDR3: TGTGCCAGCAGCTTAGCTGGCCCCCCCCCTGGAAACACCATATATTTT.